These 15 T cell receptor beta chains share one sample of origin, sequenced in a study of CD8+ T cells in alopecia areata. RNA was extracted and reverse transcribed into cDNA as the sequencing template. The repertoire was sequenced with immunoSEQ multiplex PCR; TCRdb's copy has only in-frame clones and lacks some. The repertoire holds 150,000 to 200,000 clones, with 67% as singletons. This specimen was CD8+ T cells sorted from blood, taken at week 0. The receptors derive from a human donor with alopecia areata.

The chain links TRBV9 to TRBJ1-5; 7 bases match TRBD1. Trimming cost V 0 bases and J 6 bases; bases outside gene matches: 3. CDR3 length: 14 amino acids. The germline CDR1 and CDR2 sequences are SGDLS and YYNGEE. CDR3 sequence reads: CASSVEGASQPQHF. The CDR3 DNA sequence: TGTGCCAGCAGCGTAGAGGGGGCAAGTCAGCCCCAGCATTTT.

CDR3 bases: TGTGCCAGCAGCTTTGGGCGGGGTACGCAGTATTTT. As protein: CASSFGRGTQYF. The genes are TRBV13 and TRBJ2-3, with D possibly being TRBD2 (6 bases). The CDR3 is made up of 12 amino acids. Trimming stripped 3 bases from V and 8 bases from J, with 9 bases between. Looked up from germline, CDR1 is PRHDT and CDR2 is FYEKMQ (reference sequence).

This sequence joins TRBV7-8 and TRBJ2-7; possibly TRBD1 for D (6 bases). Germline V CDR1 and CDR2: SGHVS, FQNEAQ. Trimming removed 6 bases at V and 6 bases at J, with 9 bases between. There are 11 residues in the CDR3. CDR3 bases: TGTGCCAGCAGGGGGGCACTCGAGCAGTACTTC. Its translation: CASRGALEQYF.

The chain uses TRBV7-6 and TRBJ1-1, with TRBD1 matching over 8 bases. With V trimmed by 5 bases and J by 5 bases, 7 bases remained unmatched. Germline V gives CDR1 SGHVS, CDR2 FNYEAQ. The CDR3 loop spans 14 amino acids. The DNA for the CDR3 is TGTGCCAGCAGCCCGACGACAGGGGAAACTGAAGCTTTCTTT. Its protein is CASSPTTGETEAFF.

The rearrangement uses TRBV27 and TRBJ1-1; D is possibly TRBD1 (5 bases). CDR3 length equals 14 residues. V gave up 5 bases and J gave up 10 bases, with 20 bases separating them. The germline V gene encodes CDR1 MNHEY and CDR2 SMNVEV (reference sequence). The CDR3 region is CASSPRDGGGGAFF. For the CDR3, the DNA is TGTGCCAGCAGTCCCCGGGACGGGGGGGGTGGAGCTTTCTTT.

The J gene is TRBJ1-1, the V gene TRBV25-1; D may be TRBD1 (5 bases). The CDR3 extends over 14 amino acids. Germline lookup yields CDR1 MGHDK and CDR2 SYGVNS. Trimming stripped 4 bases from V and 4 bases from J, with 13 bases between. The CDR3 sequence is CASSATDLGTEAFF. CDR3 in DNA: TGTGCCAGCAGTGCGACAGACCTTGGCACTGAAGCTTTCTTT.

The chain employs TRBV25-1 and TRBJ1-2; D call uncertain. The CDR3 length is 12 residues. Germline lookup yields CDR1 MGHDK and CDR2 SYGVNS. V was trimmed by 8 bases and J by 8 bases, leaving 15 bases between them. CDR3 sequence: CASSLRGLGYTF. CDR3 nucleotides: TGTGCCAGCTCTCTCCGAGGGCTAGGCTACACCTTC.

The chain carries TRBV23-1 and TRBJ1-5; D remains ambiguous. TRBV23-1 is filed as an ORF, its function uncertain. The CDR3 contains 14 residues. Trimming shortened V by 8 bases and J by 0 bases, and 11 bases separated the two germline ends. The CDR3 region is CASALWGSNQPQHF. In nucleotides, the CDR3 is TGCGCCAGCGCGCTGTGGGGTAGCAATCAGCCCCAGCATTTT.

In its sample, this clone was seen a few times. This chain links TRBV18 with TRBJ2-1; 8 nucleotides agree with TRBD1. With 0 bases clipped from V and 9 bases from J, the junction kept 10 bases outside the gene matches. Germline V CDR1 and CDR2: KGHSH, LQKENI. The CDR3 has 16 residues. The CDR3 protein is CASSPPRQGAVVEQFF. For the CDR3, the DNA is TGTGCCAGCTCACCACCGCGGCAGGGGGCGGTCGTTGAGCAGTTCTTC. Complete variable domain (other parts from reference TRBV18 and TRBJ2-1): NAGVMQNPRHLVRRRGQEARLRCSPMKGHSHVYWYRQLPEEGLKFMVYLQKENIIDESGMPKERFSAEFPKEGPSILRIQQVVRGDSAAYFCASSPPRQGAVVEQFFGPGTRLTVL.

This clone turned up a few times. The chain combines TRBV6-1 with TRBJ2-2, with 10 bases identical to TRBD2. The CDR3 is 15 residues long. Germline CDR1 and CDR2: MNHNS and SASEGT. V was clipped by 6 bases and J by 6 bases; unmatched bases: 7. CDR3 sequence reads: CASRLSGGSSGELFF. CDR3 bases: TGTGCCAGCAGACTTAGCGGGGGGTCATCCGGGGAGCTGTTTTTT.

The V call is TRBV9, the J call TRBJ1-1; D remains unclear. Germline V lookup: CDR1 SGDLS, CDR2 YYNGEE. Trimming took off 0 bases at V and 1 base at J, with 7 bases between the two ends. The length of the CDR3 is 14 residues. This CDR3 is CASSVGGTNTEAFF. The CDR3 nucleotides are TGTGCCAGCAGCGTAGGTGGCACGAACACTGAAGCTTTCTTT.

This clone has just a few counts. The chain combines TRBV2 with TRBJ2-1; D remains ambiguous. The germline V and J ends were trimmed by 7 bases and 9 bases, with 13 bases remaining between them. The CDR3 is 12 amino acids. Germline CDR1 SNHLY, CDR2 FYNNEI. CDR3 loop: CASIVARFEQFF. The CDR3 DNA follows: TGTGCCAGCATAGTGGCACGGTTTGAGCAGTTCTTC. Filled out from reference TRBV2 and TRBJ2-1, the complete variable domain reads EPEVTQTPSHQVTQMGQEVILRCVPISNHLYFYWYRQILGQKVEFLVSFYNNEISEKSEIFDDQFSVERPDGSNFTLKIRSTKLEDSAMYFCASIVARFEQFFGPGTRLTVL.

This clone showed up just a few times. V gene TRBV18 combines with J gene TRBJ1-2; 8 nucleotides agree with TRBD1. The ends lost 3 bases at V and 1 base at J; junction bases unmatched: 4. CDR1 is KGHSH and CDR2 is LQKENI in the germline V gene. The CDR3 length is 15 residues. This chain's CDR3 is CASSPGTGLNYGYTF. The CDR3 DNA sequence: TGTGCCAGCTCACCGGGGACAGGACTTAACTATGGCTACACCTTC.

The CDR3 nucleotides are TGTGCCAGCAGCTTGCCTAGCGGGGAGCTGTTTTTT. Protein: CASSLPSGELFF. The chain couples TRBV5-6 to TRBJ2-2; D remains ambiguous. CDR1 SGHDT and CDR2 YYEEEE come from the germline V gene. V gave up 1 base and J gave up 7 bases, with 5 bases separating them. This CDR3 is 12 amino acids long.

This clone came up a few times. J is TRBJ1-2 and V is TRBV2; 7 bases agree with TRBD1. J lost 2 bases, V lost 3 bases, and 3 bases had no gene match. CDR3 size: 14 residues. Germline CDR1 and CDR2: SNHLY and FYNNEI. The CDR3: CASSEGDRNYGYTF. The CDR3 nucleotides read TGTGCCAGCAGTGAGGGGGACAGAAACTATGGCTACACCTTC.